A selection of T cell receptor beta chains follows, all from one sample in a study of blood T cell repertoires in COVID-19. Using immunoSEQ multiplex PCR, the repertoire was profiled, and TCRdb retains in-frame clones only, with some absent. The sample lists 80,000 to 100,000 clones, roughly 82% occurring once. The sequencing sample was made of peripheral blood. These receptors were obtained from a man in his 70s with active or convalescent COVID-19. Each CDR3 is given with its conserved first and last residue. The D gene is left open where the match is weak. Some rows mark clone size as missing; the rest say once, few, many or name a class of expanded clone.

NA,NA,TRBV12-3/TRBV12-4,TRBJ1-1,CASSFGLNTEAFF,TGTGCCAGCAGTTTTGGCCTGAACACTGAAGCTTTCTTT
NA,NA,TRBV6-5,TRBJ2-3,CASNTGGRTDTQYF,TGTGCCAGCAATACCGGGGGGCGCACAGATACGCAGTATTTT
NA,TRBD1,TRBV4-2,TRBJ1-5,CASSPGQGKTPQHF,TGTGCCAGCAGTCCGGGACAGGGGAAAACGCCCCAGCATTTT
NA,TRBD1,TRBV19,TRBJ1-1,CASTRNRDRGGEAFF,TGTGCCAGTACCCGAAACCGGGACAGGGGTGGTGAAGCTTTCTTT
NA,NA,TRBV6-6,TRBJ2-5,CASSPGPETQYF,TGTGCCAGCAGTCCAGGGCCAGAGACCCAGTACTTC
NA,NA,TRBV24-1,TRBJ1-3,CATRADTIYF,TGTGCCACCAGAGCGGACACCATATATTTT
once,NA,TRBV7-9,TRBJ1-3,CASSLGALPSSGNTIYF,TGTGCCAGCAGCTTAGGGGCCCTGCCGAGCTCTGGAAACACCATATATTTT
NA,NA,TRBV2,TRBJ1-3,CASTRLSGNTIYF,TGTGCCAGCACCAGGCTCTCTGGAAACACCATATATTTT
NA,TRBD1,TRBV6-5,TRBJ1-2,CASSWDRGPRGYTF,TGTGCCAGCAGTTGGGACAGGGGGCCGAGAGGCTACACCTTC
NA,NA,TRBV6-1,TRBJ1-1,CASSEAPGTGKAFF,TGTGCCAGCAGTGAAGCCCCCGGTACAGGCAAAGCTTTCTTT
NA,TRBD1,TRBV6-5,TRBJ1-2,CASSPRTGGYYGYTF,TGTGCCAGCAGTCCCCGGACAGGGGGCTACTATGGCTACACCTTC
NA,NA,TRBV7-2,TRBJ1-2,CASSLASGLLSKYGYTF,TGTGCCAGCAGCTTAGCATCAGGGCTCCTATCGAAGTATGGCTACACCTTC
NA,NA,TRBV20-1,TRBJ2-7,CSARSGHEQYF,TGCAGTGCTCGATCAGGGCACGAGCAGTACTTC
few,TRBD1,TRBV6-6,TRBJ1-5,CASSYSTGGRNQPQHF,TGTGCCAGCAGTTACAGTACAGGGGGCCGCAATCAGCCCCAGCATTTT
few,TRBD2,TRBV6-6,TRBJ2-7,CASSLGTTDSEQYF,TGTGCCAGCAGTTTGGGGACTACTGATTCCGAGCAGTACTTC
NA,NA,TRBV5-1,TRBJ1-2,CASKSEPPYGYTF,TGCGCCAGCAAGTCCGAGCCTCCTTATGGCTACACCTTC
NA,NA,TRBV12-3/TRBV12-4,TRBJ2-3,CASSLGGPDTQYF,TGTGCCAGCAGTTTGGGGGGACCAGATACGCAGTATTTT
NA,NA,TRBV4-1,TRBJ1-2,CASSQGGGAPYGYTF,TGCGCCAGCAGCCAAGGCGGGGGAGCTCCTTATGGCTACACCTTC
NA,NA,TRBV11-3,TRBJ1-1,CASSLETTVTEAFF,TGTGCCAGCAGCTTAGAAACGACTGTGACTGAAGCTTTCTTT
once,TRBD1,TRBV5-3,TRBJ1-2,CARSFTRTGGDYGYTF,TGTGCCAGAAGCTTTACCCGGACAGGGGGGGACTATGGCTACACCTTC
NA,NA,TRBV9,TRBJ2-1,CASSVVADYNEQFF,TGTGCCAGCAGCGTAGTGGCAGACTACAATGAGCAGTTCTTC
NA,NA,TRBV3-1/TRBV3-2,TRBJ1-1,CASSHIGEGEAFF,TGTGCCAGCAGCCACATCGGGGAGGGCGAAGCTTTCTTT
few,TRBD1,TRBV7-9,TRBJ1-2,CASSVAGTGVYGYTF,TGTGCCAGCAGCGTCGCAGGGACAGGGGTTTATGGCTACACCTTC
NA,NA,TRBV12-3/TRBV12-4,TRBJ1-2,CASSPGNGYTF,TGTGCCAGCAGTCCCGGGAATGGCTACACCTTC
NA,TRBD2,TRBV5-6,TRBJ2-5,CASSLAGVNQETQYF,TGTGCCAGCAGCCTAGCGGGGGTTAACCAAGAGACCCAGTACTTC
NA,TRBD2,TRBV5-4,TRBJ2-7,CASSFPGGTREQYF,TGTGCCAGCAGCTTCCCGGGGGGGACGCGCGAGCAGTACTTC
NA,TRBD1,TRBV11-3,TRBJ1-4,CASSFKNRDRGLGNEKLFF,TGTGCCAGCAGCTTCAAAAACCGGGACAGGGGGCTAGGTAATGAAAAACTGTTTTTT
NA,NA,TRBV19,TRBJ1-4,CASPHWWEEKLFF,TGTGCCAGCCCCCATTGGTGGGAGGAAAAACTGTTTTTT
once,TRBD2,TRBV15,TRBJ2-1,CATSREPGLAKDEQFF,TGTGCCACCAGCAGAGAGCCGGGACTAGCGAAGGATGAGCAGTTCTTC
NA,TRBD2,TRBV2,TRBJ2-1,CASWRGGGHYNEQFF,TGTGCCAGCTGGCGCGGGGGGGGCCATTACAATGAGCAGTTCTTC
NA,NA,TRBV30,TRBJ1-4,CAWSGIGLKKGKLFF,TGTGCCTGGAGTGGAATCGGACTCAAGAAGGGAAAACTGTTTTTT
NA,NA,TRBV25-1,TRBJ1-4,CASSPIAGAAPEKLFF,TGTGCCAGCAGTCCCATTGCGGGGGCCGCACCTGAAAAACTGTTTTTT
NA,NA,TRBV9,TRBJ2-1,CASTASVIADEQFF,TGTGCCAGCACCGCTAGCGTAATAGCGGATGAGCAGTTCTTC
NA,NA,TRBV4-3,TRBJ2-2,CASSQEISGTGELFF,TGCGCCAGCAGCCAAGAGATCTCGGGGACCGGGGAGCTGTTTTTT